The present entry profiles one T cell receptor beta chain with its context. Trimming removed 10 bases at V and 1 base at J, with 12 bases between. Germline assignment: CDR1 SGHTA and CDR2 FQGNSA. This CDR3 spans 13 amino acids. The repertoire was sequenced with immunoSEQ multiplex PCR; TCRdb's copy has only in-frame clones and lacks some. The table lists roughly 68,000 clones, 75% to 85% of them singletons, with approximately 14% in the top ten. The data originate from a study of control samples from healthy donors and cancer patients. The sample comprised blood. The V call is TRBV7-2, the J call TRBJ2-3; TRBD1 might be the D (6 bases). The TCR sequence derives from a man between 60 and 70 years old in good health. The CDR3 DNA is TGTGCCACAGGGGCTGATGGCACAGATACGCAGTATTTT. Its protein product is CATGADGTDTQYF. Supplemented by reference TRBV7-2 and TRBJ2-3, the full variable domain reads GAGVSQSPSNKVTEKGKDVELRCDPISGHTALYWYRQSLGQGLEFLIYFQGNSAPDKSGLPSDRFSAERTGGSVSTLTIQRTQQEDSAVYLCATGADGTDTQYFGPGTRLTVL.